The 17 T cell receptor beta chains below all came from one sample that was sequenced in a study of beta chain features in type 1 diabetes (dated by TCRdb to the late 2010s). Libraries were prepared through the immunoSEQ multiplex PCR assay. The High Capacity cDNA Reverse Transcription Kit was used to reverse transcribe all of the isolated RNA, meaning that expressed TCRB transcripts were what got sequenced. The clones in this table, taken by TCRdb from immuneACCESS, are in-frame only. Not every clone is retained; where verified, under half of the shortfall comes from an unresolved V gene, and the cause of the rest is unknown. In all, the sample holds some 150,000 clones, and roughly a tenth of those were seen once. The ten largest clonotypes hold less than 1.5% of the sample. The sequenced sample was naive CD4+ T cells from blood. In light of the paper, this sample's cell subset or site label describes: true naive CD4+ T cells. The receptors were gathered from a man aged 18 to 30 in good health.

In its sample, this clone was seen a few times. CDR3 protein: CASSYSSGNNSPLHF. DNA of the CDR3: TGTGCCAGCAGTTACTCGTCAGGGAATAATTCACCCCTCCACTTT. The chain combines TRBV6-6 with TRBJ1-6; tentatively, D is TRBD1 (5 bases). Looked up from germline, CDR1 is MNHNY and CDR2 is SVGAGI (reference sequence). Trimming removed 0 bases at V and 5 bases at J, with 8 bases between. CDR3 size: 15 residues.

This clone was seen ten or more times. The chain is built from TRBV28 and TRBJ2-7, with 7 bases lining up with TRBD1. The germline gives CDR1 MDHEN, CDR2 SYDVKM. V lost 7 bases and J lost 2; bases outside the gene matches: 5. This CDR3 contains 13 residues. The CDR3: CASTTQGTYEQYF. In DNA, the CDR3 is TGTGCCAGCACAACACAGGGGACCTACGAGCAGTACTTC.

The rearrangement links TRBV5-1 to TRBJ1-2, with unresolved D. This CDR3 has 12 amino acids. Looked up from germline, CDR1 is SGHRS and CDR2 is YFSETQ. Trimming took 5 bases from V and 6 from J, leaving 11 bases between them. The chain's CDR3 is CASRDGEDGYTF. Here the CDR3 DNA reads TGCGCCAGCAGAGACGGAGAGGATGGCTACACCTTC.

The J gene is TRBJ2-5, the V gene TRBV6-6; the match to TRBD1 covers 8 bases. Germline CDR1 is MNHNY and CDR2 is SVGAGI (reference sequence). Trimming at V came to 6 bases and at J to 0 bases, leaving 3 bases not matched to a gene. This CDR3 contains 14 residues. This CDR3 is CASSRQGYQETQYF. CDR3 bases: TGTGCCAGCAGCCGACAGGGGTACCAAGAGACCCAGTACTTC.

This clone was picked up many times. The chain's CDR3 is CASSPEGTDTQYF. The CDR3 region has the DNA TGTGCCAGCTCACCGGAGGGCACAGATACGCAGTATTTT. The V gene is TRBV18, the J gene TRBJ2-3, with D perhaps TRBD2 (5 bases). The ends were cut back, 3 bases at V and 1 base at J, with 5 bases in the middle. The length of the CDR3 is 13 residues. In germline, CDR1 is KGHSH, CDR2 LQKENI.

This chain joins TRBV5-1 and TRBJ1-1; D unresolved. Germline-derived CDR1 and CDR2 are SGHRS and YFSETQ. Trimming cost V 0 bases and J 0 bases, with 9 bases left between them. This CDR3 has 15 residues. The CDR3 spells CASSLDPGLNTEAFF. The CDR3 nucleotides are TGCGCCAGCAGCTTGGATCCGGGTCTGAACACTGAAGCTTTCTTT.

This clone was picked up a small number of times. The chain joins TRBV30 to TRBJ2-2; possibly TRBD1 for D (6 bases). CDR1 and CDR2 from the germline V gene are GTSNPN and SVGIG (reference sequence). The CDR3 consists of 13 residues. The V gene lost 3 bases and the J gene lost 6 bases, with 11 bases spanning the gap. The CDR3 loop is CAWRQGQAGELFF. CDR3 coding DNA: TGTGCCTGGAGGCAGGGGCAAGCCGGGGAGCTGTTTTTT.

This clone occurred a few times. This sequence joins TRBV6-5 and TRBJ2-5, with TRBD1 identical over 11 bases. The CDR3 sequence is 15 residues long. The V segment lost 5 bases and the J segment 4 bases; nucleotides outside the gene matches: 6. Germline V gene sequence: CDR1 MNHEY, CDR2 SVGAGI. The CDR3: CASSRPGQGGETQYF. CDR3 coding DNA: TGTGCCAGCAGTCGACCGGGACAGGGGGGAGAGACCCAGTACTTC.

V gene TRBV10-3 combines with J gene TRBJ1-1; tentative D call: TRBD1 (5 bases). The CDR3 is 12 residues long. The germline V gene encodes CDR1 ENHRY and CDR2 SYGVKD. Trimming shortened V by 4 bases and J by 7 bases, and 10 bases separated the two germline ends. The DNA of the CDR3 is TGTGCCATCAGTGCCGACAGTCTTGAAGCTTTCTTT. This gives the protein CAISADSLEAFF.

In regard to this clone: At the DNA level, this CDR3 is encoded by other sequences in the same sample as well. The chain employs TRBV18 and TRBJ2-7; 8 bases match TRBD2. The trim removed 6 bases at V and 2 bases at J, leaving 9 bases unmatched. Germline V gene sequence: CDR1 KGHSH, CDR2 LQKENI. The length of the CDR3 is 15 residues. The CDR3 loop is CASSPPRGGAYEQYF. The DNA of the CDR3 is TGTGCCAGCTCCCCTCCCCGGGGGGGCGCCTACGAGCAGTACTTC. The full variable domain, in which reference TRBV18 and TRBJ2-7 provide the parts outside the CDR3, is NAGVMQNPRHLVRRRGQEARLRCSPMKGHSHVYWYRQLPEEGLKFMVYLQKENIIDESGMPKERFSAEFPKEGPSILRIQQVVRGDSAAYFCASSPPRGGAYEQYFGPGTRLTVT.

CDR3 loop: CASSQDSPPNSPLHF. CDR3 bases: TGCGCCAGCAGCCAAGATAGCCCCCCTAATTCACCCCTCCACTTT. V gene TRBV4-1 combines with J gene TRBJ1-6; D remains ambiguous. Germline V gene data show CDR1 as MGHRA and CDR2 as YSYEKL. The CDR3 has 15 amino acids. The V end was cut by 0 bases, the J end by 6 bases, with 9 bases between.

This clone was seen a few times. The CDR3 DNA follows: TGTGCCTGGAGCGAGGGAGCCCATCAGCCCCAGCATTTT. This sequence encodes CAWSEGAHQPQHF. The chain couples TRBV30 to TRBJ1-5; no clear D. Trimming left V 3 bases short and J 5 bases short, with 11 bases between. This CDR3 spans 13 amino acids. Per the germline V gene, CDR1 is GTSNPN and CDR2 is SVGIG (reference sequence).

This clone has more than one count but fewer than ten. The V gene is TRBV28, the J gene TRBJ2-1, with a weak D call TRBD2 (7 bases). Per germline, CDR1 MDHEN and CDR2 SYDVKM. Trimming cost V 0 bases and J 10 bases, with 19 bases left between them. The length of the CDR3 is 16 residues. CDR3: CASSLWAGAYLAEQFF. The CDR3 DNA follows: TGTGCCAGCAGTTTATGGGCGGGGGCCTATTTGGCGGAGCAGTTCTTC.

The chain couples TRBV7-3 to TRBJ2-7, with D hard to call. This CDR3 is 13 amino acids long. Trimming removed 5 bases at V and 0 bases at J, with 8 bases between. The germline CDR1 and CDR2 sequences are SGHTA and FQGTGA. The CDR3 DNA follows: TGTGCCAGCAGCCCCTCGAGCTCCTACGAGCAGTACTTC. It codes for CASSPSSSYEQYF.

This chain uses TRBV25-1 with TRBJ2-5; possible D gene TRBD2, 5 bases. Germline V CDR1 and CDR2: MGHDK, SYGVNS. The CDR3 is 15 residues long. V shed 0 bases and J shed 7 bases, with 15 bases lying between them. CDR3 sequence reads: CASSEYFATSATQYF. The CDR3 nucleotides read TGTGCCAGCAGTGAATATTTCGCTACTAGTGCGACCCAGTACTTC.

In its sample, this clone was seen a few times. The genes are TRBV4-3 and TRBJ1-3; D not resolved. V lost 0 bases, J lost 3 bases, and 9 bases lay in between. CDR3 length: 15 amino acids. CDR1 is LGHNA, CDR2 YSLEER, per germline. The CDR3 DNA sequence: TGCGCCAGCAGCCAAGAGGGCCTCATTGGAAACACCATATATTTT. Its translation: CASSQEGLIGNTIYF.

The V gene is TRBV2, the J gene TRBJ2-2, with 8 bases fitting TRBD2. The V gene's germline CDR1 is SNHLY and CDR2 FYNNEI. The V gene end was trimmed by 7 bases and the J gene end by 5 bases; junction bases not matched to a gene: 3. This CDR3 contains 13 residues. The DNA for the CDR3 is TGTGCCAGCATGCGGGGGGAAACCGGGGAGCTGTTTTTT. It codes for CASMRGETGELFF.